The subject of this entry is one T cell receptor beta chain. This sequence may be a read error, since a much larger clone differs from it by one base. These data originate in a study of T cells in Graves' hyperthyroidism and ophthalmopathy. The investigators amplified TCR beta CDR3 regions from RNA transcripts. The HTBI primer set served for first-round RT-PCR of the TCR CDR3. TCRdb recomputed calls from the multiplex PCR reads with MiXCR, one row per CDR3 protein. The data show about 560,000 distinct CDR3 sequences, just over 45% seen once. Germline assignment: CDR1 SGHTA and CDR2 FQGNSA. The CDR3 length is 15 residues. Trimming removed 7 bases from V and 1 base from J, with 16 bases in between.

The sample was peripheral blood or thyroid tissue (not recorded which). The clonotype was recovered from a young woman with Graves' hyperthyroidism. The genes are TRBV7-2 and TRBJ1-1; D not resolved. The DNA for the CDR3 is TGTGCCAGCAAATCAGGCCCGGGTCGGAACACTGAAGCTTTCTTT. Translating it yields CASKSGPGRNTEAFF.